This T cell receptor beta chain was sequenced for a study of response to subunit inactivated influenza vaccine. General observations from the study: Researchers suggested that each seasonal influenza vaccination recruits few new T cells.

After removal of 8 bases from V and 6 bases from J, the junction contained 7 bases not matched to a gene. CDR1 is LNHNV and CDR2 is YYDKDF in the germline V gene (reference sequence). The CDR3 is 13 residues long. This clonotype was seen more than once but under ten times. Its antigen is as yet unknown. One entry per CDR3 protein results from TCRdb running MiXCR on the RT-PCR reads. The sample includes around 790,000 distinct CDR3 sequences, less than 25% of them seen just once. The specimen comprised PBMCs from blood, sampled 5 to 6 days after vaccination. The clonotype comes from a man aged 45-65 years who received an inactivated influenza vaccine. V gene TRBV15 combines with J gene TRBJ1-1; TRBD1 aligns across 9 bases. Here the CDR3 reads CATRQGERAEAFF. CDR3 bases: TGTGCCACCCGACAGGGGGAAAGAGCTGAAGCTTTCTTT.